This T cell receptor (beta chain) was found in a study of blood T cells in healthy people across ages. CDR3 length: 14 residues. Germline CDR1 reads LGHDT; CDR2 reads YNNKEL (reference sequence). With 1 base removed from V and 6 bases from J, the gap between germline ends came to 10 bases. With each sample, at least 5 micrograms of total RNA were extracted. It was with a sample-barcoded 5' primer and a J-beta primer mix that a second PCR of roughly 7 to 12 cycles was run. TCRdb independently ran MiXCR on the 5' RACE reads; one entry per CDR3 protein. The table has 2 million or so distinct CDR3 sequences, approximately 50% seen once.

The sequenced sample was blood. The receptor's source is a woman between 35 and 50 years old in good health. The V and J genes are TRBV3-1 and TRBJ2-1, with D uncertain. CDR3 loop: CASSQVLASNEQFF. Written as DNA, the CDR3 is TGTGCCAGCAGCCAAGTCTTGGCCTCCAATGAGCAGTTCTTC.